These T cell receptor beta chains were read from a single sample in a study of regulatory T cells. Assay: immunoSEQ multiplex PCR; the TCRdb copy retains only in-frame clones and omits some. Seen here are 32,000 or so clones, about 90% observed once, and the top ten hold around 1.5%. Sample: conventional CD4+ T cells sorted from blood. These receptors were taken from a person between 18 and 30 years old with CD3G deficiency. CDR3s include the opening cysteine and the closing phenylalanine or tryptophan. D genes are given only for firm matches.

>TRBD2|TRBJ2-2|TRBV5-1
CASSLGAGGLNTGELFF
TGCGCCAGCAGCTTGGGAGCGGGAGGACTAAACACCGGGGAGCTGTTTTTT
>NA|TRBJ1-1|TRBV20-1
CSAGRRMEAFF
TGCAGTGCTGGGCGTCGTATGGAAGCTTTCTTT
>NA|TRBJ2-2|TRBV5-1
CASSLQETGELFF
TGCGCCAGCAGCTTACAGGAGACCGGGGAGCTGTTTTTT
>NA|TRBJ2-7|TRBV9
CASSVAGSAYEQYF
TGTGCCAGCAGCGTAGCTGGTTCGGCGTACGAGCAGTACTTC
>TRBD1|TRBJ2-2|TRBV28
CASSYSGTVNTGELFF
TGTGCCAGCAGTTACTCCGGGACAGTTAACACCGGGGAGCTGTTTTTT
>NA|TRBJ2-4|TRBV7-8
CASSLGGAKNIQYF
TGTGCCAGCAGCTTAGGAGGGGCCAAAAACATTCAGTACTTC
>NA|TRBJ2-2|TRBV5-1
CASSLGGVDTGELFF
TGCGCCAGCAGCTTGGGAGGGGTAGACACCGGGGAGCTGTTTTTT
>NA|TRBJ2-5|TRBV10-3
CAISEDGGGETQYF
TGTGCCATCAGTGAGGATGGGGGCGGCGAGACCCAGTACTTC
>NA|TRBJ1-4|TRBV18
CASSPIAYNEKLFF
TGTGCCAGCTCACCAATCGCTTATAATGAAAAACTGTTTTTT
>NA|TRBJ1-2|TRBV6-6
CASSYGAYGGYTF
TGTGCCAGCAGTTACGGGGCATATGGCGGCTACACCTTC
>NA|TRBJ1-2|TRBV5-4
CASSNRQTNYGYTF
TGTGCCAGCAGCAATCGACAGACTAACTATGGCTACACCTTC
>NA|TRBJ2-1|TRBV28
CASSLTMYREQFF
TGTGCCAGCAGTCTAACCATGTACAGGGAGCAGTTCTTC
>TRBD1|TRBJ2-5|TRBV7-8
CASSLDRQGQETQYF
TGTGCCAGCAGCTTGGATAGACAGGGCCAAGAGACCCAGTACTTC
>NA|TRBJ2-7|TRBV28
CASSSVTGTQTYEQYF
TGTGCCAGCAGTTCCGTTACCGGGACCCAGACCTACGAGCAGTACTTC
>NA|TRBJ2-7|TRBV28
CASSLTQTLYEQYF
TGTGCCAGCAGTTTAACACAAACACTTTACGAGCAGTACTTC
>NA|TRBJ2-7|TRBV7-6
CASSPFLGDEQYF
TGTGCCAGCAGCCCCTTCCTAGGGGACGAGCAGTACTTC